The 18 T cell receptor beta chains reported below all come from one sample, sequenced in a study of T cell responses to AZD1222 COVID-19 vaccine. TCRdb's table, derived via immunoSEQ multiplex PCR, lists solely in-frame clones and lacks some. Found here are about 120,000 clones, 91% of them singletons; the top ten hold 4.5%. Sequencing used peripheral blood, obtained on day 0 of AZD1222 vaccination. These TCRs come from an adult in good health.

The chain joins TRBV6-5 to TRBJ1-2, with 11 bases that match TRBD1. CDR1 and CDR2 from the germline V gene are MNHEY and SVGAGI. J gave up 2 bases and V 0 bases, and 2 bases lay outside the gene matches. There are 16 residues in the CDR3. CDR3 residues: CASSYSGQGENYGYTF. The CDR3 region has the DNA TGTGCCAGCAGTTACTCGGGACAGGGGGAAAACTATGGCTACACCTTC.

This clone was counted once. This sequence joins TRBV19 and TRBJ1-1; D might be TRBD1 (6 bases). CDR3 length equals 16 residues. Trimming pared 6 bases from V and 0 bases from J, leaving 17 bases between. Germline assignment: CDR1 LNHDA and CDR2 SQIVND (reference sequence). CDR3 sequence (DNA): TGTGCCAGTAGACCCGGGGGCGGAGGGATGAACACTGAAGCTTTCTTT. This gives the protein CASRPGGGGMNTEAFF.

The chain links TRBV19 to TRBJ1-1; 8 positions agree with TRBD1. The CDR3 is made up of 15 amino acids. The germline gives CDR1 LNHDA, CDR2 SQIVND (reference sequence). V shed 6 bases and J 4 bases; nucleotides not matched to a gene: 10. The CDR3 sequence: CASRGTGPVGTEAFF. Here the CDR3 DNA reads TGTGCCAGTAGGGGGACAGGACCCGTGGGCACTGAAGCTTTCTTT.

The V call is TRBV25-1, the J call TRBJ2-1; possibly TRBD1 for D (6 bases). The CDR3 is made up of 16 amino acids. Germline V lookup: CDR1 MGHDK, CDR2 SYGVNS. Trimming cost V 0 bases and J 5 bases, with 14 bases left between them. The CDR3 is CASSEYRGQLHNEQFF. In DNA, the CDR3 is TGTGCCAGCAGTGAATACAGAGGACAGCTCCACAATGAGCAGTTCTTC.

The table lists this clone with a count of one. This sequence joins TRBV6-2 or TRBV6-3 and TRBJ1-2; D uncertain. Germline V lookup: CDR1 MNHEY, CDR2 SVGEGT. Deletions cut 6 bases from V and 4 bases from J, with 9 bases between. The CDR3 length is 12 residues. The CDR3 bases are TGTGCCAGCAGCCCTGAATCCTATGGCTACACCTTC. This codes for CASSPESYGYTF.

The J gene is TRBJ1-5, the V gene TRBV7-2; maybe TRBD1 (6 bases). Germline values: CDR1 SGHTA, CDR2 FQGNSA. This CDR3 is 15 amino acids long. With 5 bases removed from V and 9 bases from J, the gap between germline ends came to 20 bases. CDR3 DNA: TGTGCCAGCAGCATCCACAGGGCGGGAGATCCGCCCCAGCATTTT. Translation: CASSIHRAGDPPQHF.

This rearrangement joins TRBV10-3 to TRBJ2-2, with a tentative D call TRBD2 (6 bases). With 8 bases removed from V and 0 bases from J, the gap between germline ends came to 13 bases. The germline V gene encodes CDR1 ENHRY and CDR2 SYGVKD. The CDR3 covers 15 residues. CDR3 in DNA: TGTGCCATCGGTGGGGAGGTCGCGAACACCGGGGAGCTGTTTTTT. Residues: CAIGGEVANTGELFF.

The chain is built from TRBV5-4 and TRBJ2-1, with D perhaps matching TRBD2 (6 bases). This CDR3 is built from 17 residues. Trimming shortened V by 2 bases and J by 5 bases, and 20 bases separated the two germline ends. CDR1 is SGHNT, CDR2 YYREEE, per germline (reference sequence). CDR3 in amino acids: CASSLPLADFVNNEQFF. DNA for the CDR3: TGTGCCAGCAGCTTACCCTTAGCGGACTTTGTGAACAATGAGCAGTTCTTC. The variable domain in full, with the rest retrieved from reference TRBV5-4 and TRBJ2-1, is ETGVTQSPTHLIKTRGQQVTLRCSSQSGHNTVSWYQQALGQGPQFIFQYYREEENGRGNFPPRFSGLQFPNYSSELNVNALELDDSALYLCASSLPLADFVNNEQFFGPGTRLTVL.

This chain connects TRBV25-1 to TRBJ2-3, with D uncertain. V was trimmed by 1 base and J by 5 bases, leaving 13 bases between them. The CDR3 runs 15 residues. CDR1 is MGHDK, CDR2 SYGVNS, per germline. This CDR3 reads CASSELASLGDTQYF. CDR3 nucleotides: TGTGCCAGCAGTGAATTAGCATCCCTGGGAGATACGCAGTATTTT. The whole variable domain, filled in from reference TRBV25-1 and TRBJ2-3, reads EADIYQTPRYLVIGTGKKITLECSQTMGHDKMYWYQQDPGMELHLIHYSYGVNSTEKGDLSSESTVSRIRTEHFPLTLESARPSHTSQYLCASSELASLGDTQYFGPGTRLTVL.

CDR3: CASSLRGNYEQYF. CDR3 nucleotide sequence: TGTGCCAGCAGCTTAAGGGGGAACTACGAGCAGTACTTC. This sequence joins TRBV11-3 and TRBJ2-7; the D gene is possibly TRBD1 (6 bases). The length of the CDR3 is 13 residues. CDR1 is SGHNT and CDR2 is YENEEA in the germline V gene. V was shortened by 2 bases and J by 3 bases, with 8 bases between the two germline ends.

The V gene is TRBV19, the J gene TRBJ2-7, with TRBD1 as a possible D gene (6 bases). V was trimmed by 5 bases and J by 3 bases, leaving 11 bases between them. The CDR3 length is 13 residues. Germline V gene sequence: CDR1 LNHDA, CDR2 SQIVND (reference sequence). CDR3 coding DNA: TGTGCCAGTAGTCTGCAGGGGTTCTACGAGCAGTACTTC. Translated: CASSLQGFYEQYF.

The chain uses TRBV19 and TRBJ2-3; TRBD1 matches 8 bases. In germline, CDR1 is LNHDA, CDR2 SQIVND (reference sequence). The CDR3 length is 14 residues. V lost 10 bases to trimming and J lost 1 base; unmatched junction nucleotides: 7. CDR3 region: CATEHRGGTDTQYF. DNA for the CDR3: TGTGCCACCGAACACAGGGGGGGCACAGATACGCAGTATTTT.

The chain employs TRBV18 and TRBJ1-4; 7 nucleotides line up with TRBD1. Unmatched junction bases numbered 4, after V lost 4 bases and J lost 8 bases. The length of the CDR3 is 13 residues. Germline values: CDR1 KGHSH, CDR2 LQKENI. CDR3 sequence: CASSQGAVEKLFF. The CDR3 DNA sequence: TGTGCCAGCTCACAGGGGGCTGTCGAAAAACTGTTTTTT.

The chain uses TRBV5-1 and TRBJ2-7; TRBD1 aligns across 9 bases. CDR3 size: 16 residues. The J segment lost 7 bases and the V segment lost 3 bases, leaving 14 bases of the junction unmatched. The germline CDR1 and CDR2 sequences are SGHRS and YFSETQ. The CDR3 DNA follows: TGCGCCAGCAGCTCCGGTCGACAGGGGGGATCGCGAGAGCAGTACTTC. Amino acids: CASSSGRQGGSREQYF.

V and J are TRBV5-4 and TRBJ2-4, with 8 nucleotides matching TRBD1. CDR1 is SGHNT and CDR2 is YYREEE in the germline V gene (reference sequence). V gave up 2 bases and J gave up 0 bases; unmatched junction bases: 1. This CDR3 region has 15 residues. CDR3 sequence (DNA): TGTGCCAGCAGCTTCAGGGGGCTAGCCAAAAACATTCAGTACTTC. Translation gives CASSFRGLAKNIQYF.

This clone was found once. The chain couples TRBV23-1 to TRBJ2-7; D ambiguous. TRBV23-1 is given ORF status, its function remaining uncertain. This CDR3 contains 8 residues. The CDR3 DNA is TGCGCCAGCAGCCAGATTCACGTC. Protein product: CASSQIHV.

This chain links TRBV11-3 with TRBJ1-1; maybe TRBD1 (6 bases). V was shortened by 5 bases and J by 1 base, with 8 bases between the two germline ends. Germline-derived CDR1 and CDR2 are SGHNT and YENEEA. The CDR3 runs 13 residues. CDR3 DNA sequence: TGTGCCAGCAGCAAACAGGGGAACACTGAAGCTTTCTTT. Amino acids: CASSKQGNTEAFF.

The rearrangement links TRBV30 to TRBJ2-1; TRBD1 aligns across 9 bases. V lost 0 bases and J lost 5; bases outside the gene matches: 8. The CDR3 is made up of 16 amino acids. Germline V CDR1 and CDR2: GTSNPN, SVGIG (reference sequence). In DNA form, the CDR3 reads TGTGCCTGGAGTGTACATCGGACAGGGGTGAACAATGAGCAGTTCTTC. This codes for CAWSVHRTGVNNEQFF.